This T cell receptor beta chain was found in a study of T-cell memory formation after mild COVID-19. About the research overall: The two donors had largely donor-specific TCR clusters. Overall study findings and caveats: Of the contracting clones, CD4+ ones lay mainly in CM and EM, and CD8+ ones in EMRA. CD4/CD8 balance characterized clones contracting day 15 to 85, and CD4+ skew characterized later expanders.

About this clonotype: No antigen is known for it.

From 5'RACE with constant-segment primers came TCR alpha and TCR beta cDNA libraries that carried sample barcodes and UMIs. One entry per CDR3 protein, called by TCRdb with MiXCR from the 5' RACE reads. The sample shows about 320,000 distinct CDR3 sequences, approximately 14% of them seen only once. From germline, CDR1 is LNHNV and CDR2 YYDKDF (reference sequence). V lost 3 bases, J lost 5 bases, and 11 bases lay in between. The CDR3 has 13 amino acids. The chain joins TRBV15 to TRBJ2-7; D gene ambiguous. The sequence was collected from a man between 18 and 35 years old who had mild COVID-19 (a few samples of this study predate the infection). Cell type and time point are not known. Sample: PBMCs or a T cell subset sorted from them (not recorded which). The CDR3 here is CATSSRIFNEQYV. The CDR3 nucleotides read TGTGCCACCAGCAGTCGAATATTCAACGAGCAGTACGTC.